These 18 T cell receptor beta chains were sequenced from one sample in a study of blood T cell repertoires in COVID-19 (dated by TCRdb to 2018 to 2020). The library was generated by the immunoSEQ multiplex PCR assay. The table comes from immuneACCESS by way of TCRdb, which keeps in-frame sequences with V and J called. Part of the clones is missing from these tables; in studies checked, under half for an unresolved V gene and the rest for unknown reasons. This sample gives roughly 180,000 clones in total; about 85% of them show up just once. The top ten constitute approximately 5.4% of the sample. Specimen: peripheral blood. The receptors derive from a woman aged 50 to 65 with COVID-19, enrolled during active disease.

The chain couples TRBV10-1 to TRBJ1-1, with TRBD1 matching 7 bases. CDR1 is WNHNN and CDR2 is SYGVQD in the germline V gene (reference sequence). V lost 4 bases to trimming and J lost 0 bases; unmatched junction nucleotides: 5. The CDR3 runs 15 residues. The CDR3, as DNA: TGCGCCAGCAGTGTAAACAGGGGCATGAACACTGAAGCTTTCTTT. It specifies CASSVNRGMNTEAFF.

J is TRBJ2-5 and V is TRBV5-6; TRBD2 matches 10 bases. The germline V gene encodes CDR1 SGHDT and CDR2 YYEEEE. V dropped 4 bases and J dropped 5; count of bases not matched to a gene: 2. The CDR3 totals 13 residues. This CDR3 reads CASSSSGGETQYF. In nucleotides, the CDR3 is TGTGCCAGCAGCAGTAGCGGGGGGGAGACCCAGTACTTC.

The gene calls are TRBV5-1 and TRBJ1-6; maybe TRBD1 (6 bases). The ends were cut back, 4 bases at V and 9 bases at J, with 14 bases in the middle. This CDR3 is built from 14 residues. In germline, CDR1 is SGHRS, CDR2 YFSETQ. DNA of the CDR3: TGCGCCAGCAGCCCCGAGGGGGTTACTTCACCCCTCCACTTT. Its translation is CASSPEGVTSPLHF.

The gene calls are TRBV7-2 and TRBJ2-2; 9 bases fit TRBD1. V gave up 3 bases and J gave up 4 bases; unmatched junction bases: 9. Germline CDR1 and CDR2: SGHTA and FQGNSA. The CDR3 consists of 17 residues. CDR3 loop: CASSLSLGTGLTGELFF. The CDR3 bases are TGTGCCAGCAGCTTGTCATTGGGGACAGGGCTCACCGGGGAGCTGTTTTTT. Full variable domain (missing parts from reference TRBV7-2 and TRBJ2-2): GAGVSQSPSNKVTEKGKDVELRCDPISGHTALYWYRQSLGQGLEFLIYFQGNSAPDKSGLPSDRFSAERTGGSVSTLTIQRTQQEDSAVYLCASSLSLGTGLTGELFFGEGSRLTVL.

This sequence joins TRBV6-6 and TRBJ2-7; 7 bases fit TRBD1. This CDR3 is built from 15 residues. Germline loops: CDR1 MNHNY, CDR2 SVGAGI (reference sequence). V lost 6 bases and J lost 0; bases outside the gene matches: 8. CDR3 region: CASSRQGTNSYEQYF. For the CDR3, the DNA is TGTGCCAGCAGCCGACAGGGAACCAACTCCTACGAGCAGTACTTC.

This chain uses TRBV11-2 with TRBJ2-2; tentatively, D is TRBD2 (6 bases). V was shortened by 5 bases and J by 7 bases, with 11 bases between the two germline ends. This CDR3 spans 13 amino acids. Per the germline V gene, CDR1 is SGHAT and CDR2 is FQNNGV. CDR3 residues: CASSLGLRGELFF. The CDR3, as DNA: TGTGCCAGCAGCCTGGGACTGCGCGGGGAGCTGTTTTTT.

V usage is TRBV29-1 and J usage is TRBJ2-3; D not certain. Germline V gene data show CDR1 as SQVTM and CDR2 as ANQGSEA. With 6 bases removed from V and 1 base from J, the gap between germline ends came to 17 bases. CDR3 length: 15 residues. CDR3: CSVAAGGVGTDTQYF. CDR3 in DNA: TGCAGCGTCGCGGCCGGCGGCGTTGGCACAGATACGCAGTATTTT.

The J gene is TRBJ2-7, the V gene TRBV3-1 (or the pseudogene TRBV3-2); D might be TRBD1 (5 bases). The germline V and J ends were trimmed by 1 base and 1 base, with 14 bases remaining between them. The germline V gene has CDR1 LGHDT and CDR2 YNNKEL (reference sequence). CDR3 size: 16 residues. The CDR3 sequence is CASSQAGQGLSYEQYF. CDR3 sequence (DNA): TGTGCCAGCAGCCAAGCCGGCCAGGGTCTATCCTACGAGCAGTACTTC.

V gene TRBV11-3 combines with J gene TRBJ2-1; weak D call: TRBD2 (5 bases). In germline, CDR1 is SGHNT, CDR2 YENEEA. The CDR3 spans 15 residues. The V end was cut by 1 base, the J end by 0 bases, with 7 bases between. The CDR3 here is CASSLAGSSYNEQFF. CDR3 nucleotide sequence: TGTGCCAGCAGCTTAGCTGGGAGCTCCTACAATGAGCAGTTCTTC. Based on the CDR3 plus reference TRBV11-3 and TRBJ2-1, the full variable domain is EAGVVQSPRYKIIEKKQPVAFWCNPISGHNTLYWYLQNLGQGPELLIRYENEEAVDDSQLPKDRFSAERLKGVDSTLKIQPAELGDSAVYLCASSLAGSSYNEQFFGPGTRLTVL.

This clone was observed once. The rearrangement links TRBV6-4 to TRBJ1-1, with 7 bases matching TRBD1. J gave up 4 bases and V 5 bases, and 4 bases lay outside the gene matches. The CDR3 loop spans 13 amino acids. The germline V gene has CDR1 MRHNA and CDR2 SNTAGT. The CDR3 loop is CASSTQGGTEAFF. The DNA of the CDR3 is TGTGCCAGCAGTACGCAGGGGGGCACTGAAGCTTTCTTT.

V gene TRBV7-2 combines with J gene TRBJ1-1; 8 bases are a match to TRBD1. V lost 5 bases, J lost 5 bases, and 10 bases stayed unmatched. The germline gives CDR1 SGHTA, CDR2 FQGNSA. The CDR3 is made up of 15 amino acids. The CDR3 region is CASSARQGKGTEAFF. The CDR3 nucleotides are TGTGCCAGCAGCGCCCGACAGGGGAAGGGGACTGAAGCTTTCTTT.

The chain recombines TRBV18 with TRBJ1-1; TRBD1 matches 9 bases. J gave up 1 base and V 5 bases, and 8 bases lay outside the gene matches. CDR3 size: 16 residues. Germline CDR1 and CDR2: KGHSH and LQKENI. This CDR3 reads CASSWGTGRPNTEAFF. CDR3 DNA: TGTGCCAGCTCATGGGGGACAGGGAGGCCGAACACTGAAGCTTTCTTT.

This rearrangement joins TRBV9 to TRBJ2-3; 10 positions match TRBD2. The trim removed 4 bases at V and 2 bases at J, leaving 4 bases unmatched. Germline V lookup: CDR1 SGDLS, CDR2 YYNGEE. There are 15 residues in the CDR3. In nucleotides, the CDR3 is TGTGCCAGCAGCCTAGCGGGAGAACCCACAGATACGCAGTATTTT. Protein product: CASSLAGEPTDTQYF.

This chain connects TRBV30 to TRBJ1-4; 7 nucleotides agree with TRBD1. There are 15 residues in the CDR3. V lost 1 base to trimming and J lost 11 bases; unmatched junction nucleotides: 13. Germline CDR1 reads GTSNPN; CDR2 reads SVGIG (reference sequence). The DNA of the CDR3 is TGTGCCTGGAGTGCTACAGGGGCGCTTCGAGGGAAACTGTTTTTT. Its translation is CAWSATGALRGKLFF.

This rearrangement joins TRBV12-3 or TRBV12-4 to TRBJ1-1; D ambiguous. The CDR3 covers 11 residues. V was clipped by 7 bases and J by 3 bases, with 6 bases between them. DNA for the CDR3: TGTGCCAGCACCGGTTACACTGAAGCTTTCTTT. Amino acids: CASTGYTEAFF.

The chain combines TRBV6-2 or TRBV6-3 with TRBJ1-3; 10 bases line up with TRBD1. J gave up 4 bases and V 5 bases, and 8 bases lay outside the gene matches. CDR1 is MNHEY and CDR2 is SVGEGT in the germline V gene. The CDR3 runs to 16 residues. This chain's CDR3 is CASSTTGTGVGNTIYF. CDR3 DNA sequence: TGTGCCAGCAGTACCACCGGGACAGGGGTCGGAAACACCATATATTTT.

The chain uses TRBV30 and TRBJ2-7, with 7 bases aligning to TRBD1. CDR3 length: 14 residues. Trimming took 0 bases from V and 2 from J; bases not matched to a gene: 4. Germline V gene sequence: CDR1 GTSNPN, CDR2 SVGIG (reference sequence). CDR3: CAWSVGTAPYEQYF. The CDR3 DNA reads as TGTGCCTGGAGTGTAGGGACAGCCCCCTACGAGCAGTACTTC.

V gene TRBV7-9 combines with J gene TRBJ2-3, with TRBD1 identical over 11 bases. In germline, CDR1 is SEHNR, CDR2 FQNEAQ (reference sequence). V was pared by 4 bases and J by 6 bases, with 6 bases of the junction left unmatched. This CDR3 comprises 15 residues. CDR3 sequence reads: CASSYPGQGDDTQYF. CDR3 in DNA: TGTGCCAGCAGCTACCCGGGACAGGGGGATGATACGCAGTATTTT.